A single T cell receptor beta chain is shown here with its context. This clonotype was detected ten times or more. This receptor's antigen is unknown. No base quality information exists; no much larger clone differs at one position. Including the terminal cysteine and phenylalanine, the CDR3 comprises 11 residues. Only the CDR3 region is kept as DNA, spanning 33 bases read in frame from base 1. Looking up the germline V gene yields CDR1 SQVTM and CDR2 ANQGSEA. From V the trimming removes 5 bases and from J it removes 7 bases, while the gene matches leave 4 bases of the junction unaccounted for. The record originates from a study of identical twins (dated by TCRdb to 2016 to 2017). Turning to the overall study: The study deep-sequenced TCR alpha and beta repertoires from monozygotic twins, unrelated adults of various ages and cord blood to test whether fetal clonotypes persist. Replicate twin experiments were performed at different times using different library preparation protocols to rule out contamination. The full study reports these points: Out-of-frame TCR alpha sharing in monozygotic twins was systematically underestimated by recombination models, whereas sharing between unrelated individuals was in agreement with the recombination models. A weaker excess of twin sharing was found in beta out-of-frame sequences because the signal-to-noise ratio was lowered by fewer shared sequences. Because the same donors could not be followed over many years, the conclusions relied on cross-sectional statistical analysis. Invariant T cells such as MAIT and iNKT could partly confound zero-insertion analyses, although diverse VJ usage argued against such confounding for most clonotypes. Abundant cord blood beta clonotypes carried fewer insertions; young adult naive repertoires showed a weaker similar trend, while memory repertoires showed none. Compared with coincidental sharing between unrelated individuals, out-of-frame TCR alpha sequences shared between twins had an excess of sequences with low generation probability.

The library was produced with 5' RACE. Instrument on record: Illumina HiSeq 2000. Template switching added a universal primer binding site, and the final cDNA carried a unique molecular identifier that allowed TCR cDNA molecules to be counted accurately. Specific primers in the conserved constant-segment region were used to synthesize first-strand cDNA for TCR alpha and beta chains. To control for contamination, every cDNA library carried two barcodes: a SMART-Mk sample barcode plus Illumina barcodes. TruSeq adapter sequences and Illumina sample barcodes were added in two successive PCR steps. The TCR alpha and beta cDNA libraries were sequenced on the Illumina HiSeq platform using custom primers. The source study handled its data this way. Unique molecular identifiers were extracted from raw reads with MiGEC, and CDR3 positions were determined with MiXCR. For each individual, recombination models were inferred using an EM algorithm with the repgenHMM and IGoR tools. The tcR package in R was used for shared clonotype analysis, with sharing normalized by the product of cloneset sizes. To study raw recombination without the effects of thymic and clonal selection, out-of-frame nonproductive sequences were analyzed. The public reads were quality trimmed at Q25 with fastp and then assembled into clones with MiXCR by TCRdb, keeping productive beta chains. Merged by CDR3 protein, the rows form single entries marked with the most common genes and DNA. The V and J calls come from TCRdb's annotation, not from the publication. The sample contains around 340,000 distinct CDR3 sequences, 9% to 10% of them found a single time. The top ten clones comprise 8.5% to 10% of the sample.

Every donor in the study was a healthy Caucasian. Three unrelated non-twin adults were additionally sequenced: a male aged 18 to 30, a male aged 50 to 60 and a female aged 50 to 60. Using Miltenyi CD45RO+ enrichment and human naive T-cell isolation kits, memory (CD45RO+) and naive T cells were isolated from PBMC. The sequence came from a woman between 50 and 59 years old in good health. Rearrangement joined TRBV29-1 to TRBJ1-2; TRBD1 aligns with 7 central bases. The specimen sequenced was naive T cells sorted from blood. The cell subset or site label corresponds to: cells isolated with a human naive T-cell isolation kit. The DNA sequence is TGCAGCGTTTCCTACAGGGGTGGCTACACCTTC. It codes for CSVSYRGGYTF.